The source of this T cell receptor (beta chain) is a study of T cell responses to AZD1222 COVID-19 vaccine. Study-wide points: Increases in Spike-specific TCR breadth and depth were seen after two AZD1222 doses.

The V gene's germline CDR1 is LNHDA and CDR2 SQIVND (reference sequence). The CDR3 loop spans 14 amino acids. The V end was cut by 8 bases, the J end by 1 base, with 11 bases between. On this clone itself: Its antigen is unknown.

The assay was immunoSEQ multiplex PCR, and TCRdb's table has in-frame clones only and misses some. The profile shows 150,000 to 160,000 clones, about nine tenths of them singletons. This chain links TRBV19 with TRBJ2-2; tentatively, D is TRBD1 or TRBD2 (6 bases each). The TCR sequence derives from an adult in good health. The source was peripheral blood, collected on day 0 of AZD1222 vaccination. In DNA form, the CDR3 reads TGTGCCAGTCAAAGGGGGGAGAACACCGGGGAGCTGTTTTTT. It specifies CASQRGENTGELFF.